This is a list of T cell receptor beta chains from one sample in a study of cytomegalovirus exposure and HLA in healthy donors. Data came from immunoSEQ multiplex PCR; TCRdb stores just in-frame clones and leaves some out. The repertoire holds 190,000 or so clones, with roughly 87% as singletons. The specimen was PBMCs. The receptors were sampled from a man aged 50-60 years in good health and CMV-seronegative. Both conserved end residues are part of each CDR3. A D gene is named only where the DNA matches it firmly. Rows give clone size only sometimes, using once, few, many, or a class for an expanded clone.

clone size	J gene	D gene	V gene	CDR3 DNA	CDR3 protein
NA	TRBJ2-5	NA	TRBV9	TGTGCCAGCAGCGATACCCCAGGATATAAGACCCAGTACTTC	CASSDTPGYKTQYF
NA	TRBJ1-3	TRBD1	TRBV9	TGTGCCAGCAGCCCCATTCGACAGGGCTTTAACTCTGGAAACACCATATATTTT	CASSPIRQGFNSGNTIYF
NA	TRBJ2-3	NA	TRBV7-9	TGTGCCAGCAGCCAAATAGCGAGTACAGATACGCAGTATTTT	CASSQIASTDTQYF
few	TRBJ1-1	NA	TRBV18	TGTGCCAGCTCCTGGGGGGACTTGAACACTGAAGCTTTCTTT	CASSWGDLNTEAFF
NA	TRBJ2-3	NA	TRBV5-1	TGCGCCAGCAGCTTGGGCCCCTTAGGGGGTTCCACAGATACGCAGTATTTT	CASSLGPLGGSTDTQYF
NA	TRBJ2-7	NA	TRBV6-6	TGTGCCAGCAGCTACGGGGTAGCGCGCTCCTACGAGCAGTACTTC	CASSYGVARSYEQYF
NA	TRBJ2-7	TRBD2	TRBV2	TGTGCCAGCATTACGGGACTAGCGGGCTACGAGCAGTACTTC	CASITGLAGYEQYF
NA	TRBJ1-2	NA	TRBV7-2	TGTGCCAGCAGTCAGGGGACATTAAACTATGGCTACACCTTC	CASSQGTLNYGYTF
NA	TRBJ1-1	NA	TRBV7-6	TGTGCCAGCAGCCTCCAGACAAGCATGAACACTGAAGCTTTCTTT	CASSLQTSMNTEAFF
NA	TRBJ1-1	NA	TRBV5-1	TGCGCCAGCAGTCCTGGACAGCAAGAAGCTTTCTTT	CASSPGQQEAFF
NA	TRBJ2-2	NA	TRBV11-2	TGTGCCAGCAGCTTTCTAGTGACCGGGGAGCTGTTTTTT	CASSFLVTGELFF
NA	TRBJ2-4	TRBD1	TRBV5-6	TGTGCCAGCAGCCGGGTAGTGGGGGACAGGGTCTCTAGCTTC	CASSRVVGDRVSSF
NA	TRBJ2-1	TRBD2	TRBV7-9	TGTGCCAGCAACATGGGACTAGCGGGAGAATTTGAGCAGTTCTTC	CASNMGLAGEFEQFF
NA	TRBJ2-6	NA	TRBV28	TGTGCCAGCAGACACAGCTCTGGGGCCAACGTCCTGACTTTC	CASRHSSGANVLTF
NA	TRBJ2-5	TRBD2	TRBV5-1	TGCGCCAGCAGCTTGGGACTAGCGGGGGTCGTTCAGTACTTC	CASSLGLAGVVQYF
NA	TRBJ2-3	TRBD1	TRBV6-5	TGTGCCAGCAGTTACGGGACAGGGGACACAGATACGCAGTATTTT	CASSYGTGDTDTQYF
NA	TRBJ1-1	NA	TRBV4-3	TGCGCCAGCAGCCAAGACAGGGACACTGAAGCTTTCTTT	CASSQDRDTEAFF
NA	TRBJ2-7	NA	TRBV9	TGTGCCAGCAGCGTAGGGTGGTCAGGGGATTATTACGAGCAGTACTTC	CASSVGWSGDYYEQYF
NA	TRBJ2-1	NA	TRBV7-2	TGTGCCAGCAGCTTACTAGCATATGAGCAGTTCTTC	CASSLLAYEQFF
once	TRBJ1-5	TRBD1	TRBV5-1	TGCGCCAGCAGCACGGGACAGGGCAATCAGCCCCAGCATTTT	CASSTGQGNQPQHF
NA	TRBJ2-7	NA	TRBV7-2	TGTGCCAGCAGTTACAACTACTACGAGCAGTACTTC	CASSYNYYEQYF
NA	TRBJ2-7	TRBD1	TRBV19	TGTGCCGCCCCCGGGACAGGTTACTTC	CAAPGTGYF
few	TRBJ2-7	NA	TRBV6-5	TGTGCCAGCAGTTACTCAGTTGGTCAGACCTACGAGCAGTACTTC	CASSYSVGQTYEQYF
few	TRBJ1-3	NA	TRBV28	TGTGCCAGCAGTTTATTGGCGGGATTAACCTCTGGAAACACCATATATTTT	CASSLLAGLTSGNTIYF
NA	TRBJ2-2	TRBD2	TRBV11-3	TGTGCCAGCAGCTTAAGGCGGGAGATCACCGGGGAGCTGTTTTTT	CASSLRREITGELFF
once	TRBJ2-7	TRBD1	TRBV6-1	TGTGCCAGTTACGGGACAGGGGTCTACGAGCAGTACTTC	CASYGTGVYEQYF
NA	TRBJ2-2	TRBD2	TRBV7-2	TGTGCCAGCAGCTTAGGACTAGCGGGGGCGGGCACCGGGGAGCTGTTTTTT	CASSLGLAGAGTGELFF
once	TRBJ2-5	TRBD2	TRBV9	TGTGCCAGCAGCCCTGGACTAGCCAAAGAGACCCAGTACTTC	CASSPGLAKETQYF
NA	TRBJ2-2	NA	TRBV19	TGTGCCAGTATTGAGTCAGGGTCCTGGTCGGACACCGGGGAGCTGTTTTTT	CASIESGSWSDTGELFF
NA	TRBJ2-5	NA	TRBV7-7	TGTGCTAGCAGCTTAGGCCTAGCCAGCCAAGAGACCCAGTACTTC	CASSLGLASQETQYF
NA	TRBJ1-1	NA	TRBV5-8	TGTGCCAGCAGCCGGACGGACTACACTGAAGCTTTCTTT	CASSRTDYTEAFF
NA	TRBJ1-1	NA	TRBV27	TGTGCCAGCAGTTTTTTTACAGGGAGAGGGACTGAAGCTTTCTTT	CASSFFTGRGTEAFF
NA	TRBJ2-1	TRBD2	TRBV9	TGTGCCAGCAGCGTAACTAGCGGACTCTACAATGAGCAGTTCTTC	CASSVTSGLYNEQFF
NA	TRBJ2-2	TRBD1	TRBV2	TGTGCCAGCACGGACAGGGGGCGAATCGGGGAGCTGTTTTTT	CASTDRGRIGELFF
NA	TRBJ2-7	TRBD1	TRBV18	TGTGCCAGCTCTCCGGGACAGAATCCCTACGAGCAGTACTTC	CASSPGQNPYEQYF
NA	TRBJ2-2	NA	TRBV4-3	TGCGCCAGCAGCCAAGCCCGGGGGGCGTCCGACACCGGGGAGCTGTTTTTT	CASSQARGASDTGELFF
NA	TRBJ1-5	NA	TRBV7-2	TGTGCCAGCAGCTTGGGAGGGACTCAGCCCCAGCATTTT	CASSLGGTQPQHF
once	TRBJ2-1	NA	TRBV7-3	TGTGCCAGCAGCTTAGAGGTGAGCTCCTACAATGAGCAGTTCTTC	CASSLEVSSYNEQFF
NA	TRBJ1-5	TRBD1	TRBV7-8	TGTGCCAGCAGCTTGTACAGGGGAGGTCTTAGCAATCAGCCCCAGCATTTT	CASSLYRGGLSNQPQHF
NA	TRBJ2-7	TRBD2	TRBV5-1	TGCGCCAGCAGCCGTCAAACGGGACTAGCGGGAGGGGAATTCGAGCAGTACTTC	CASSRQTGLAGGEFEQYF
once	TRBJ2-1	TRBD1	TRBV6-5	TGTGCCAGCAGCTGGGACAGGCAAGATGAGCAGTTCTTC	CASSWDRQDEQFF
NA	TRBJ2-1	TRBD2	TRBV9	TGTGCCAGCAGCTCTAGCGGGAGCTCCTACAATGAGCAGTTCTTC	CASSSSGSSYNEQFF
NA	TRBJ2-1	TRBD1	TRBV11-3	TGTGCCAGCAGCATGACAGGGGTAGATGAGCAGTTCTTC	CASSMTGVDEQFF
once	TRBJ1-4	NA	TRBV5-1	TGCGCCAGCAGCTTGGCAGGGGCAAATGGTGAAAAACTGTTTTTT	CASSLAGANGEKLFF
NA	TRBJ2-7	TRBD1	TRBV6-6	TGTGCCAGCAGTCCCACAGGGGGGCCATACGAGCAGTACTTC	CASSPTGGPYEQYF
NA	TRBJ1-1	NA	TRBV10-3	TGTGCCATCAGGTTTGCGGTGAACACTGAAGCTTTCTTT	CAIRFAVNTEAFF
NA	TRBJ1-1	TRBD1	TRBV6-5	TGTGCCAGCAGCCGGGACAGGGGAACTGAAGCTTTCTTT	CASSRDRGTEAFF
NA	TRBJ2-7	NA	TRBV7-2	TGTGCCAGCAGCTTAGCCCCTCCCGACGAGCAGTACTTC	CASSLAPPDEQYF